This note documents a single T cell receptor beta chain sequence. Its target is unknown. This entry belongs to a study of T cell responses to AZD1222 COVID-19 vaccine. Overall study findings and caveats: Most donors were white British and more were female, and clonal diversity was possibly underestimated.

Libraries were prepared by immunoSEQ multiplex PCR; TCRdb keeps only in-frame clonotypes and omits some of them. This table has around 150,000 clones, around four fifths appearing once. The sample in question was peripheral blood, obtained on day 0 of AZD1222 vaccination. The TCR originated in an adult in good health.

The CDR3, as DNA: TGTGCCAGCAGCTTAATTTCACTAGCGGGTGATTCCTACAATGAGCAGTTCTTC. It specifies CASSLISLAGDSYNEQFF. This chain joins TRBV7-3 and TRBJ2-1; 9 bases are shared with TRBD2. The germline V gene encodes CDR1 SGHTA and CDR2 FQGTGA. V shed 1 base and J 1 base; nucleotides not matched to a gene: 8. This CDR3 has 18 amino acids.